A selection of T cell receptor beta chains follows, all from one sample in a study of patients and donors after allogeneic stem cell transplantation. TCRdb re-called the RT-PCR reads through MiXCR, storing one row per CDR3 protein. The sample yields about a million distinct CDR3 sequences, approximately 18% seen once. Sequenced material: blood, either unsorted or a sorted T cell fraction (not recorded which). Source of these receptors: a human donor who was either an allogeneic HSCT recipient or a stem cell or donor lymphocyte infusion donor (not recorded which). It is not recorded whose cells these are; they may come from a transplant donor. Both conserved end residues are part of each CDR3.

J: TRBJ2-7; V: TRBV5-1; CDR3: CASSLATGDYEQYF
J: TRBJ1-6; V: TRBV6-6; CDR3: CASLRQYNSPLHF
J: TRBJ2-3; V: TRBV20-1; CDR3: CSARERDTQYF
J: TRBJ2-5; V: TRBV15; CDR3: CATSRGVGEETQYF
J: TRBJ2-1; V: TRBV15; CDR3: CATSRDRDSGIFEQFF
J: TRBJ2-4; V: TRBV7-3; CDR3: CASSSGIGRNIQYF
J: TRBJ2-3; V: TRBV5-6; CDR3: CASSLEVGYPDTQYF
J: TRBJ1-6; V: TRBV12-3/TRBV12-4; CDR3: CASSFPPLGSHSPLHF
J: TRBJ2-7; V: TRBV4-3; CDR3: CASSQDTSGGYEQYF
J: TRBJ1-1; V: TRBV4-2; CDR3: CASSQDLIRESGNTEAFF
J: TRBJ1-5; V: TRBV12-3/TRBV12-4; CDR3: CASSLVGGQPQHF
J: TRBJ2-3; V: TRBV12-3/TRBV12-4; CDR3: CASSLTGGADTQYF
J: TRBJ2-2; V: TRBV2; CDR3: CASRASGRALNTGELFF
J: TRBJ2-3; V: TRBV20-1; CDR3: CSARVKGTDTQYF
J: TRBJ2-3; V: TRBV15; CDR3: CATSRIRSTDTQYF
J: TRBJ2-3; V: TRBV5-5; CDR3: CASTLGGEVYF
J: TRBJ2-1; V: TRBV7-9; CDR3: CASSLQGAQYNEQFF
J: TRBJ1-1; V: TRBV9; CDR3: CASSEPLQGRGEAFF
J: TRBJ2-1; V: TRBV10-3; CDR3: CAISEGPGTANEQFF
J: TRBJ1-2; V: TRBV4-3; CDR3: CASSRAGQGTGYTF
J: TRBJ2-4; V: TRBV5-5; CDR3: CASSLRQGPFTAKNIQYF
J: TRBJ2-2; V: TRBV6-2/TRBV6-3; CDR3: CASTKLRALPGGELFF
J: TRBJ1-2; V: TRBV27; CDR3: CASSLSDRADYGYTF
J: TRBJ1-2; V: TRBV10-3; CDR3: CAISNELRVHGYTF
J: TRBJ2-1; V: TRBV19; CDR3: CASSILAGGPDEQFF
J: TRBJ2-1; V: TRBV20-1; CDR3: CSPGLAKHEQFF
J: TRBJ2-7; V: TRBV12-3/TRBV12-4; CDR3: CASTGTTIYEQYF
J: TRBJ1-6; V: TRBV4-2; CDR3: CASSQGRQGTSPLHF
J: TRBJ1-1; V: TRBV29-1; CDR3: CSVLGTGQAFF
J: TRBJ1-4; V: TRBV12-5; CDR3: CASGLDEKLFF
J: TRBJ2-1; V: TRBV20-1; CDR3: CSAPRSGGNEQFF
J: TRBJ2-2; V: TRBV5-1; CDR3: CASAGSGELFF
J: TRBJ1-6; V: TRBV6-5; CDR3: CASSYRIVGARSPLHF
J: TRBJ1-4; V: TRBV20-1; CDR3: CSARLVGTNEKLFF
J: TRBJ2-3; V: TRBV5-1; CDR3: CASSPGGTAGTDTQYF
J: TRBJ1-6; V: TRBV7-2; CDR3: CASSLSYGGDSPLHF
J: TRBJ2-1; V: TRBV11-2; CDR3: CASSAGLLHNEQFF
J: TRBJ2-4; V: TRBV7-6; CDR3: CASSPCCIQYF
J: TRBJ2-7; V: TRBV4-1; CDR3: CASSQWAQGAYEQYF
J: TRBJ2-6; V: TRBV27; CDR3: CASSLDRGRVSGANVLTF
J: TRBJ1-5; V: TRBV12-3/TRBV12-4; CDR3: CASTRSGHQPQHF
J: TRBJ2-3; V: TRBV7-2; CDR3: CASSLEGSGTDTQYF
J: TRBJ1-1; V: TRBV5-6; CDR3: CASSGQGQGGTEAFF
J: TRBJ2-1; V: TRBV20-1; CDR3: CSAPETGPYNEQFF
J: TRBJ2-1; V: TRBV5-1; CDR3: CASSGGNAYNEQFF
J: TRBJ1-5; V: TRBV12-3/TRBV12-4; CDR3: CASSLSSGGKSQPQHF
J: TRBJ1-3; V: TRBV3-1; CDR3: CASSRTRGAVSGNTIYF
J: TRBJ1-1; V: TRBV24-1; CDR3: CATSGPKNTEAFF
J: TRBJ2-3; V: TRBV20-1; CDR3: CSASGTSGPTDTQYF
J: TRBJ2-1; V: TRBV4-3; CDR3: CASSFAGQGSFNEQFF
J: TRBJ2-7; V: TRBV21-1; CDR3: CASSKELSEQYF
J: TRBJ2-3; V: TRBV11-2; CDR3: CASSSTGQGPDTQYF
J: TRBJ2-1; V: TRBV6-5; CDR3: CASSYSTRNYNEQFF
J: TRBJ2-2; V: TRBV12-3/TRBV12-4; CDR3: CASSTRGGRGTGELFF
J: TRBJ2-7; V: TRBV7-2; CDR3: CASSLASWRHEQYF
J: TRBJ1-2; V: TRBV20-1; CDR3: CSARDLTANNYGYTF
J: TRBJ2-1; V: TRBV3-1; CDR3: CASSQDRLASKIDEQFF
J: TRBJ1-1; V: TRBV10-3; CDR3: CAIRETQGTEAFF
J: TRBJ2-2; V: TRBV7-2; CDR3: CASSLRLAGTGELFF